The 32 T cell receptor beta chains below were found in one sample sequenced in a study of T cell responses to AZD1222 COVID-19 vaccine. Assay: immunoSEQ multiplex PCR; the TCRdb copy retains only in-frame clones and omits some. Here the sample spans some 55,000 clones, 87% being singletons. The starting material was peripheral blood, obtained on day 0 of AZD1222 vaccination. These receptors all come from an adult in good health.

This clone was counted a single time. The chain joins TRBV7-9 to TRBJ1-2; D is ambiguous. CDR1 SEHNR and CDR2 FQNEAQ come from the germline V gene (reference sequence). This CDR3 comprises 13 residues. The V end lost 3 bases, the J end lost 3 bases, and 8 bases lay between the germline ends. The CDR3 region has the DNA TGTGCCAGCAGCTTTGAGGGAGACTATGGCTACACCTTC. This codes for CASSFEGDYGYTF.

CDR3 in amino acids: CASSVYSNQPQHF. In nucleotides, the CDR3 is TGTGCCAGCAGCGTGTATAGCAATCAGCCCCAGCATTTT. The genes are TRBV2 and TRBJ1-5, with D hard to call. The V end was cut by 6 bases, the J end by 0 bases, with 6 bases between. In germline, CDR1 is SNHLY, CDR2 FYNNEI. The CDR3 consists of 13 residues.

The chain has TRBV4-2 and TRBJ2-2; D unresolved. Trimming removed 0 bases at V and 4 bases at J, with 12 bases between. The CDR3 totals 16 residues. Germline assignment: CDR1 LGHNA and CDR2 YNFKEQ. CDR3 nucleotides: TGTGCCAGCAGCCAAGATATGCTCAATCCCACCGGGGAGCTGTTTTTT. Amino acid sequence: CASSQDMLNPTGELFF.

The chain has TRBV2 and TRBJ2-1; a weak D match, TRBD1 (5 bases). Trimming took off 2 bases at V and 5 bases at J, with 10 bases between the two ends. The CDR3 extends over 14 amino acids. Germline assignment: CDR1 SNHLY and CDR2 FYNNEI. This CDR3 is CASSEKWGNNEQFF. The CDR3 DNA is TGTGCCAGCAGTGAAAAATGGGGCAACAATGAGCAGTTCTTC. Combining the CDR3 with reference TRBV2 and TRBJ2-1 gives the whole variable domain EPEVTQTPSHQVTQMGQEVILRCVPISNHLYFYWYRQILGQKVEFLVSFYNNEISEKSEIFDDQFSVERPDGSNFTLKIRSTKLEDSAMYFCASSEKWGNNEQFFGPGTRLTVL.

V usage is TRBV6-5 and J usage is TRBJ1-2, with TRBD1 identical over 9 bases. The junction had 4 bases not matched to a gene; V was cut back by 6 bases and J by 5 bases. Germline V lookup: CDR1 MNHEY, CDR2 SVGAGI. The CDR3 has 13 amino acids. The CDR3 DNA follows: TGTGCCAGCAGGGCCGGGACAGGGTATGGCTACACCTTC. This codes for CASRAGTGYGYTF.

This sequence joins TRBV10-1 and TRBJ1-2; D is undetermined. Trimming shortened V by 8 bases and J by 2 bases, and 12 bases separated the two germline ends. The CDR3 sequence is 13 residues long. CDR1 is WNHNN, CDR2 SYGVQD, per germline (reference sequence). CDR3 coding DNA: TGCGCCAGCGGCTGGGAGCCGAACTATGGCTACACCTTC. Translating gives CASGWEPNYGYTF.

This chain links TRBV9 with TRBJ2-3; 8 bases fit TRBD2. Germline CDR1 reads SGDLS; CDR2 reads YYNGEE. CDR3 length: 16 residues. The junction had 7 bases not matched to a gene; V was cut back by 3 bases and J by 1 base. This chain's CDR3 is CASSAPAGVGTDTQYF. CDR3 bases: TGTGCCAGCAGCGCCCCAGCGGGGGTCGGCACAGATACGCAGTATTTT. Full variable domain (missing parts from reference TRBV9 and TRBJ2-3): DSGVTQTPKHLITATGQRVTLRCSPRSGDLSVYWYQQSLDQGLQFLIQYYNGEERAKGNILERFSAQQFPDLHSELNLSSLELGDSALYFCASSAPAGVGTDTQYFGPGTRLTVL.

This chain links TRBV4-1 with TRBJ1-3; D is ambiguous. Per germline, CDR1 MGHRA and CDR2 YSYEKL. The length of the CDR3 is 16 residues. With 0 bases removed from V and 2 bases from J, the gap between germline ends came to 11 bases. CDR3 protein: CASSQDSRRPGNTIYF. CDR3 DNA sequence: TGCGCCAGCAGCCAAGATTCCCGGAGACCTGGAAACACCATATATTTT.

This clone has more than one count but fewer than ten. The gene calls are TRBV11-2 and TRBJ2-2; D uncertain. The V and J ends lost 5 bases and 0 bases respectively, with 10 bases between them. CDR1 is SGHAT, CDR2 FQNNGV, per germline. The CDR3 loop spans 15 amino acids. Here the CDR3 reads CASSPLGPNTGELFF. The CDR3 nucleotides read TGTGCCAGCAGCCCCTTGGGCCCGAACACCGGGGAGCTGTTTTTT. Full variable domain (outside the CDR3, taken from reference TRBV11-2 and TRBJ2-2): EAGVAQSPRYKIIEKRQSVAFWCNPISGHATLYWYQQILGQGPKLLIQFQNNGVVDDSQLPKDRFSAERLKGVDSTLKIQPAKLEDSAVYLCASSPLGPNTGELFFGEGSRLTVL.

The rearrangement links TRBV3-1 (or the pseudogene TRBV3-2) to TRBJ2-7; D remains unclear. CDR1 is LGHDT, CDR2 YNNKEL, per germline (reference sequence). Trimming shortened V by 1 base and J by 3 bases, and 10 bases separated the two germline ends. The CDR3 covers 14 residues. CDR3 nucleotide sequence: TGTGCCAGCAGCCAAGCCGTTCAGTACTACGAGCAGTACTTC. Amino acid sequence: CASSQAVQYYEQYF.

The CDR3 here is CASSLVVLSYEQYF. CDR3 nucleotides: TGTGCCAGCAGCTTGGTAGTACTCTCCTACGAGCAGTACTTC. J is TRBJ2-7 and V is TRBV11-2; D unresolved. In germline, CDR1 is SGHAT, CDR2 FQNNGV. The V gene lost 3 bases and the J gene lost 0 bases, with 9 bases spanning the gap. This CDR3 spans 14 amino acids.

The V and J genes are TRBV5-1 and TRBJ2-4; D is undetermined. Germline V CDR1 and CDR2: SGHRS, YFSETQ. The CDR3 is 11 residues long. V lost 7 bases, J lost 15 bases, and 17 bases lay in between. The CDR3 nucleotides read TGCGCCAGCGCGACACCGGATGCGCGGTACTTC. Its protein is CASATPDARYF. Based on the CDR3 plus reference TRBV5-1 and TRBJ2-4, the full variable domain is KAGVTQTPRYLIKTRGQQVTLSCSPISGHRSVSWYQQTPGQGLQFLFEYFSETQRNKGNFPGRFSGRQFSNSRSEMNVSTLELGDSALYLCASATPDARYFGAGTRLSVL.

The chain is built from TRBV5-1 and TRBJ2-7; D uncertain. The V gene lost 0 bases and the J gene lost 5 bases, with 12 bases spanning the gap. Germline V CDR1 and CDR2: SGHRS, YFSETQ. The CDR3 length is 14 residues. The DNA of the CDR3 is TGCGCCAGCAGCTTGGTAGGCGTTCCCCACGAGCAGTACTTC. It yields the protein CASSLVGVPHEQYF.

The chain joins TRBV6-1 to TRBJ1-1; no clear D. The CDR3 sequence is 15 residues long. The V end lost 2 bases, the J end lost 4 bases, and 14 bases lay between the germline ends. Looked up from germline, CDR1 is MNHNS and CDR2 is SASEGT. CDR3 residues: CASSEWTHRGTEAFF. The CDR3 DNA reads TGTGCCAGCAGTGAATGGACTCACCGGGGCACTGAAGCTTTCTTT.

This sequence joins TRBV4-1 and TRBJ1-5; D may be TRBD1 (6 bases). The CDR3 runs 13 residues. With 2 bases removed from V and 7 bases from J, the gap between germline ends came to 9 bases. The germline gives CDR1 MGHRA, CDR2 YSYEKL. The CDR3, as DNA: TGCGCCAGCAGCCAAACAGGGCCCCAGCCCCAGCATTTT. Translating gives CASSQTGPQPQHF.

This clone has more than one count but fewer than ten. The chain joins TRBV27 to TRBJ1-2; D not resolved. The CDR3 length is 13 residues. Germline V gene data show CDR1 as MNHEY and CDR2 as SMNVEV (reference sequence). With 6 bases removed from V and 2 bases from J, the gap between germline ends came to 10 bases. Written as DNA, the CDR3 is TGTGCCAGCAGCCCGAGGGAGAACTATGGCTACACCTTC. The encoded protein is CASSPRENYGYTF.

The chain is built from TRBV9 and TRBJ2-3; TRBD2 aligns across 13 bases. The CDR3 has 18 amino acids. Germline lookup yields CDR1 SGDLS and CDR2 YYNGEE. J lost 5 bases, V lost 1 base, and 10 bases had no gene match. The CDR3 loop reads CASSVQTSGGAAVDTQYF. The CDR3, as DNA: TGTGCCAGCAGCGTACAAACTAGCGGGGGGGCCGCGGTAGATACGCAGTATTTT.

The J gene is TRBJ2-5, the V gene TRBV11-1, with D possibly being TRBD1 (5 bases). V gave up 1 base and J gave up 4 bases, with 10 bases separating them. Germline lookup yields CDR1 SGHAT and CDR2 FQDESV (reference sequence). The CDR3 has 14 amino acids. Here the CDR3 DNA reads TGTGCCAGCAGCTTAGGGCAGGGTATAGAGACCCAGTACTTC. It codes for CASSLGQGIETQYF. The whole variable domain, filled in from reference TRBV11-1 and TRBJ2-5, reads EAEVAQSPRYKITEKSQAVAFWCDPISGHATLYWYRQILGQGPELLVQFQDESVVDDSQLPKDRFSAERLKGVDSTLKIQPAELGDSAMYLCASSLGQGIETQYFGPGTRLLVL.

The CDR3 nucleotides are TGCGCCAGCAGCCAAGACGTGCGGCAGGGGAACTACAATGAGCAGTTCTTC. Its translation: CASSQDVRQGNYNEQFF. V gene TRBV4-3 combines with J gene TRBJ2-1, with D possibly matching TRBD1 (6 bases). Germline loops: CDR1 LGHNA, CDR2 YSLEER. The CDR3 has 17 amino acids. Trimming left V 0 bases short and J 3 bases short, with 15 bases between.

The J gene is TRBJ2-3, the V gene TRBV9; 10 nucleotides match TRBD2. The CDR3 extends over 17 amino acids. In germline, CDR1 is SGDLS, CDR2 YYNGEE. Losses at the gene ends were 4 bases for V and 4 bases for J; bases not matched to a gene: 12. The CDR3 protein is CASSPGVAGGQADTQYF. CDR3 DNA: TGTGCCAGCAGCCCTGGGGTAGCGGGGGGCCAGGCAGATACGCAGTATTTT.

V and J are TRBV7-8 and TRBJ1-2, with D possibly matching TRBD1 (6 bases). Germline CDR1 and CDR2: SGHVS and FQNEAQ. There are 16 residues in the CDR3. The germline V and J ends were trimmed by 8 bases and 5 bases, with 24 bases remaining between them. This CDR3 reads CASRGGGQGLGYGYTF. The CDR3 DNA follows: TGTGCCAGCCGAGGGGGAGGCCAGGGGCTCGGGTATGGCTACACCTTC.

The CDR3 coding sequence is TGTGCCAGCAGCCGCACCTACGAGCAGTACTTC. Protein: CASSRTYEQYF. The J gene is TRBJ2-7, the V gene TRBV7-9; D is undetermined. V lost 5 bases and J 2 bases, leaving 4 bases between the germline ends. CDR1 and CDR2 from the germline V gene are SEHNR and FQNEAQ (reference sequence). CDR3 length equals 11 residues. The full variable domain, rest sourced from reference TRBV7-9 and TRBJ2-7, is DTGVSQNPRHKITKRGQNVTFRCDPISEHNRLYWYRQTLGQGPEFLTYFQNEAQLEKSRLLSDRFSAERPKGSFSTLEIQRTEQGDSAMYLCASSRTYEQYFGPGTRLTVT.

The rearrangement joins TRBV24-1 to TRBJ2-1; 11 bases map to TRBD1. Germline values: CDR1 KGHDR, CDR2 SFDVKD. This CDR3 spans 14 amino acids. V shed 9 bases and J 9 bases; nucleotides not matched to a gene: 9. The CDR3 sequence: CATSGTGGFFEQFF. The CDR3, as DNA: TGTGCCACCTCCGGGACAGGGGGGTTTTTTGAGCAGTTCTTC.

V is TRBV18 and J is TRBJ1-2; TRBD1 is a possible D gene (5 bases). Trimming removed 3 bases at V and 7 bases at J, with 9 bases between. The germline CDR1 and CDR2 sequences are KGHSH and LQKENI. There are 12 residues in the CDR3. The CDR3 DNA follows: TGTGCCAGCTCACCTCGGGACGGTGGCTACACCTTC. It encodes CASSPRDGGYTF.

This clone occurred once. The rearrangement uses TRBV3-1 (or the pseudogene TRBV3-2) and TRBJ2-7, with D possibly matching TRBD1 (5 bases). This CDR3 region has 15 residues. Germline CDR1 and CDR2: LGHDT and YNNKEL (reference sequence). Trimming left V 5 bases short and J 5 bases short, with 19 bases between. CDR3 in DNA: TGTGCCAGCAGCTCGCAGGGTGGCAGAACGAACGAGCAGTACTTC. Translation gives CASSSQGGRTNEQYF.

The V call is TRBV4-1, the J call TRBJ1-1; no clear D gene. Trimming shortened V by 4 bases and J by 5 bases, and 8 bases separated the two germline ends. Germline assignment: CDR1 MGHRA and CDR2 YSYEKL. The CDR3 totals 12 residues. CDR3 amino acids: CASSPGSTEAFF. The CDR3 bases are TGCGCCAGCAGCCCGGGTTCTACTGAAGCTTTCTTT.

The chain has TRBV25-1 and TRBJ1-3; unclear D gene. The CDR3 has 15 amino acids. V gave up 2 bases and J gave up 2 bases, with 10 bases separating them. Germline V gives CDR1 MGHDK, CDR2 SYGVNS. CDR3 protein: CASSEGVAAGNTIYF. The DNA for the CDR3 is TGTGCCAGCAGTGAAGGGGTGGCCGCTGGAAACACCATATATTTT.

The chain carries TRBV19 and TRBJ1-3, with 7 bases identical to TRBD1. The trim removed 3 bases at V and 2 bases at J, leaving 1 base unmatched. Germline CDR1 reads LNHDA; CDR2 reads SQIVND (reference sequence). This CDR3 comprises 14 residues. The CDR3 reads CASSMGQPGNTIYF. Here the CDR3 DNA reads TGTGCCAGTAGTATGGGACAGCCTGGAAACACCATATATTTT.

The rearrangement uses TRBV5-8 and TRBJ1-1; possible D gene TRBD1, 5 bases. Germline V gene sequence: CDR1 SGHTS, CDR2 YDEGEE. The CDR3 runs to 15 residues. V lost 3 bases, J lost 4 bases, and 16 bases lay in between. DNA of the CDR3: TGTGCCAGCAGCTCGTGGGCGGGGGGAGGCACTGAAGCTTTCTTT. Residues: CASSSWAGGGTEAFF.

This clone was observed a handful of times. This chain links TRBV30 with TRBJ1-1; D gene uncertain. Trimming shortened V by 3 bases and J by 4 bases, and 12 bases separated the two germline ends. The germline V gene encodes CDR1 GTSNPN and CDR2 SVGIG (reference sequence). CDR3 length: 13 residues. The CDR3 sequence is CAWSPGGSTEAFF. For the CDR3, the DNA is TGTGCCTGGAGCCCCGGAGGGAGCACTGAAGCTTTCTTT.

The gene calls are TRBV9 and TRBJ2-7; 10 positions agree with TRBD1. This CDR3 has 14 residues. Looked up from germline, CDR1 is SGDLS and CDR2 is YYNGEE. V trimming: 4 bases; J trimming: 4 bases; junction bases outside the gene matches: 5. The CDR3 DNA follows: TGTGCCAGCAGCTTCGGACAGGGGGAATACGAGCAGTACTTC. This sequence encodes CASSFGQGEYEQYF.

This chain joins TRBV7-2 and TRBJ1-2; D is perhaps TRBD1 (5 bases). The CDR3 consists of 13 residues. The germline V gene encodes CDR1 SGHTA and CDR2 FQGNSA. Between the trimmed V and J ends, which lost 4 bases and 4 bases, there was a span of 10 bases. CDR3 coding DNA: TGTGCCAGCAGCTCTCCAGGGACCTATGGCTACACCTTC. It yields the protein CASSSPGTYGYTF. The variable domain in full, with the rest retrieved from reference TRBV7-2 and TRBJ1-2, is GAGVSQSPSNKVTEKGKDVELRCDPISGHTALYWYRQSLGQGLEFLIYFQGNSAPDKSGLPSDRFSAERTGGSVSTLTIQRTQQEDSAVYLCASSSPGTYGYTFGSGTRLTVV.